This TCR beta chain derives from a study of long-term antiretroviral therapy in people with HIV. The CDR3 totals 13 residues. immunoSEQ v3.0 was run at survey level. The table came from immunoSEQ multiplex PCR; TCRdb's copy has only in-frame clones and leaves some out. The sample has tens of thousands of clones; 86% are singletons. The rearrangement links TRBV21-1 to TRBJ2-2; the D segment call TRBD1 is taken from the table without a DNA check. TRBV21-1 is deemed a pseudogene. The TCR comes from a woman between 50 and 59 years old with HIV. The sequencing used unsorted PBMCs, collected 0.1 years before starting antiretroviral therapy. CDR3 loop: CASKPGNTGELFF. CDR3 sequence (DNA): TGTGCCAGCAAACCAGGGAACACCGGGGAGCTGTTTTTT.